The clone carrying this T cell receptor beta chain was recorded many times. TCRdb reprocessed the 5' RACE reads with MiXCR, giving one entry per CDR3 protein. The sample gives about 71,000 distinct CDR3 sequences, approximately 15% of which show up once; around 4.3% is in the top ten. Specified time point: longitudinal time-point 1 (baseline). The data belong to a study of neurological immune-mediated disorders. The CDR3 is 10 amino acids. Trimming took 4 bases from V and 5 from J, leaving 3 bases between them. Germline CDR1 SGHKS, CDR2 YYEKEE (reference sequence). The chain employs TRBV5-5 and TRBJ2-5; D not certain. The TCR was taken from a female donor with HTLV-1-associated myelopathy (HAM/TSP). The specimen sequenced was PBMCs. CDR3 loop: CASSRETQYF. The CDR3 DNA reads as TGTGCCAGCAGCCGGGAGACCCAGTACTTC.